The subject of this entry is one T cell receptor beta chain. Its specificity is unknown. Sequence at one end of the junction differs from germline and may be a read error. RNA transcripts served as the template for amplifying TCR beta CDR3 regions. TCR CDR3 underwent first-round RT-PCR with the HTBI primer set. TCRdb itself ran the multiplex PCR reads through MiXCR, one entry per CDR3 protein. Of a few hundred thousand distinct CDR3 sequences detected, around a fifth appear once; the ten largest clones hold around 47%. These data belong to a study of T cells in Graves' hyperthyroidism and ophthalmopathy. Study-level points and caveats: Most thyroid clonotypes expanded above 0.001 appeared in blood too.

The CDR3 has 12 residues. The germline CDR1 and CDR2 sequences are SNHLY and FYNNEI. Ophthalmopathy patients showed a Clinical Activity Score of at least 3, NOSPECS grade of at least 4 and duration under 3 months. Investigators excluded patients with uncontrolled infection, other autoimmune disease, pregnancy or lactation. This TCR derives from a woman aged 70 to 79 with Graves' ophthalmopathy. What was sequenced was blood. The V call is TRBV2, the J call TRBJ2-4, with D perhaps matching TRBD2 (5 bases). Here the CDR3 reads CASSLDLGLGSF. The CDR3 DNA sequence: TGTGCCAGCAGCCTGGACCTTGGACTGGGGTCCTTC.